Presented here are 6 T cell receptor beta chains from one specimen sequenced in a study of blood T cell repertoires in COVID-19. Libraries were prepared by immunoSEQ multiplex PCR; TCRdb keeps only in-frame clonotypes and omits some of them. The sample includes almost 350,000 clones, approximately 89% of them seen just once. The sample taken for sequencing was peripheral blood. Receptors originate from an older woman with COVID-19, enrolled during active disease.

A word on this clone: Additional DNA sequences in this sample encode the identical CDR3. V usage is TRBV14 and J usage is TRBJ1-1; 7 nucleotides match TRBD1. The CDR3 consists of 13 residues. The V segment lost 5 bases and the J segment 3 bases; nucleotides outside the gene matches: 3. Germline values: CDR1 SGHDN, CDR2 FVKESK. CDR3 in amino acids: CASSAQGYTEAFF. Written as DNA, the CDR3 is TGTGCCAGCAGCGCACAGGGGTACACTGAAGCTTTCTTT.

The chain links TRBV13 to TRBJ1-3, with D possibly being TRBD1 (5 bases). The CDR3 has 16 residues. V was clipped by 5 bases and J by 3 bases, with 17 bases between them. Germline V gene sequence: CDR1 PRHDT, CDR2 FYEKMQ (reference sequence). The CDR3 sequence: CASSPRSGRLGNTIYF. The CDR3 DNA sequence: TGTGCCAGCAGCCCTCGTTCAGGGAGGCTTGGAAACACCATATATTTT.

This rearrangement joins TRBV3-1 (or the pseudogene TRBV3-2) to TRBJ1-1; the match to TRBD1 covers 7 bases. V was clipped by 0 bases and J by 5 bases; unmatched bases: 9. This CDR3 region has 16 residues. Germline assignment: CDR1 LGHDT and CDR2 YNNKEL (reference sequence). The CDR3 reads CASSQEGVPGGTEAFF. CDR3 in DNA: TGTGCCAGCAGCCAAGAAGGGGTACCAGGGGGTACTGAAGCTTTCTTT.

The sample holds one count of this clone. This chain joins TRBV6-5 and TRBJ2-4; possibly TRBD2 for D (5 bases). Trimming left V 7 bases short and J 9 bases short, with 22 bases between. There are 15 residues in the CDR3. The germline gives CDR1 MNHEY, CDR2 SVGAGI. The CDR3 here is CASTTWEQSGFIQYF. DNA for the CDR3: TGTGCCAGCACTACTTGGGAGCAGAGTGGGTTCATTCAGTACTTC.

This chain joins TRBV6-5 and TRBJ2-1; D not certain. Germline CDR1 reads MNHEY; CDR2 reads SVGAGI. The V and J ends lost 0 bases and 5 bases respectively, with 8 bases between them. The CDR3 runs to 14 residues. The CDR3 DNA is TGTGCCAGCAGTTACTCGAGAAGTAACAATGAGCAGTTCTTC. This translates into CASSYSRSNNEQFF.

The genes are TRBV7-8 and TRBJ1-5; TRBD1 is a possible D gene (5 bases). V shed 0 bases and J shed 7 bases, with 10 bases lying between them. Germline values: CDR1 SGHVS, CDR2 FQNEAQ. The CDR3 is made up of 14 amino acids. The CDR3 region has the DNA TGTGCCAGCAGCTTAGCGGGCGGGGGGCAGCCCCAGCATTTT. Its protein product is CASSLAGGGQPQHF.